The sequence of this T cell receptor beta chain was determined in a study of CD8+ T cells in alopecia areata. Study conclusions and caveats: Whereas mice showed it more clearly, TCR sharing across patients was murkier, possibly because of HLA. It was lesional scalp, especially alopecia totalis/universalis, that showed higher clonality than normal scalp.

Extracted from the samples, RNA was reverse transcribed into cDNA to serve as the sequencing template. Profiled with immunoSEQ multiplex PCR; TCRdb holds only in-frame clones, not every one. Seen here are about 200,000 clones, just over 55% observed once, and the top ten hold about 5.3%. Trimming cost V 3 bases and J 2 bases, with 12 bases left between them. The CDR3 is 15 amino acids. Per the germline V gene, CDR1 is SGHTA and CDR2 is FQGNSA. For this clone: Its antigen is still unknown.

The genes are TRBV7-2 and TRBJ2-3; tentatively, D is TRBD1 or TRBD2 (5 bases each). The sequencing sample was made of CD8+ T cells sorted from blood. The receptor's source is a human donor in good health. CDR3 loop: CASSFGTQITDTQYF. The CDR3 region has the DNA TGTGCCAGCAGCTTCGGGACGCAGATCACAGATACGCAGTATTTT.